A selection of T cell receptor beta chains follows, all from one sample in a study of OX40 agonist ivuxolimab in advanced cancers. Generated by immunoSEQ multiplex PCR, the TCRdb table keeps only in-frame clones and is missing some. Here the sample spans 50,000 to 70,000 clones, around 87% being singletons. This specimen consisted of CD4+ or CD8+ T cells sorted from blood, obtained in a trial of the OX40 agonist ivuxolimab. These receptors originate from an adult with an advanced solid tumor such as melanoma, head and neck, liver or kidney cancer. CDR3s leave out the opening cysteine and the closing phenylalanine or tryptophan. Fields, in order: CDR3 length, J gene, D gene, V gene, CDR3 protein. D genes are given only for firm matches.

cdr3_length: 10
j_call: TRBJ2-7
d_call: -
v_call: TRBV6-1
cdr3_aa: ASSESYYEQY

cdr3_length: 12
j_call: TRBJ1-2
d_call: -
v_call: TRBV19
cdr3_aa: ASSPAGAAYGYT

cdr3_length: 12
j_call: TRBJ2-1
d_call: TRBD2
v_call: TRBV29-1
cdr3_aa: SVETSGGYNEQF

cdr3_length: 13
j_call: TRBJ2-1
d_call: -
v_call: TRBV5-1
cdr3_aa: ASSPGADSYNEQF

cdr3_length: 11
j_call: TRBJ2-2
d_call: -
v_call: TRBV6-1
cdr3_aa: ASSLTNTGELF

cdr3_length: 12
j_call: TRBJ1-2
d_call: TRBD1
v_call: TRBV14
cdr3_aa: ASSHWTGADGYT

cdr3_length: 14
j_call: TRBJ2-3
d_call: -
v_call: TRBV5-1
cdr3_aa: ASSPQIGPSTDTQY

cdr3_length: 13
j_call: TRBJ1-5
d_call: TRBD1
v_call: TRBV5-6
cdr3_aa: ASSTGTGRNQPQH

cdr3_length: 11
j_call: TRBJ1-3
d_call: -
v_call: TRBV7-9
cdr3_aa: ASSRLAGNTIY

cdr3_length: 13
j_call: TRBJ1-5
d_call: -
v_call: TRBV5-5
cdr3_aa: ASSLYPGITQPQH

cdr3_length: 13
j_call: TRBJ2-7
d_call: -
v_call: TRBV7-3
cdr3_aa: ASSLTTDGSYEQY

cdr3_length: 15
j_call: TRBJ2-1
d_call: -
v_call: TRBV10-1
cdr3_aa: ASSESKYRGSDNEQF

cdr3_length: 13
j_call: TRBJ2-7
d_call: TRBD1
v_call: TRBV9
cdr3_aa: ASSAATGGSYEQY

cdr3_length: 14
j_call: TRBJ1-4
d_call: TRBD1
v_call: TRBV28
cdr3_aa: ASTPGQGRGAEKLF

cdr3_length: 13
j_call: TRBJ2-1
d_call: -
v_call: TRBV19
cdr3_aa: ASSKEVVQHNEQF

cdr3_length: 9
j_call: TRBJ1-1
d_call: -
v_call: TRBV4-1
cdr3_aa: ASSRQGEAF

cdr3_length: 13
j_call: TRBJ1-6
d_call: -
v_call: TRBV7-7
cdr3_aa: ASSSGREEDSPLH